Detailed here is one T cell receptor (beta chain). Relative to the germline gene, one junction end is altered; a read error may explain this. The entry originates in a study of tumor-infiltrating lymphocytes in primary liver carcinoma. Co-extracted RNA and DNA came from around 18-30 mg of unsorted bulk tissue. Every tumor contributed samples taken at five separate regions. This CDR3 is 16 amino acids long. TCR beta cDNA was prepared out of roughly 520 ng total RNA by means of a constant-region primer. Slightly modified ARM-PCR served as the procedure for the TCR beta libraries. These libraries came from three rounds of nested multiplex PCR. It was with TRBV1-TRBV30 forward primers and a C-beta reverse primer that the first two PCR rounds were run, at about 9 cycles each. MiXCR, applied by TCRdb to the multiplex PCR reads, yields one record per CDR3 protein. The table has some 190,000 distinct CDR3 sequences, around four fifths seen once.

Material for sequencing was tumor tissue from primary liver carcinoma. J is TRBJ2-5 and V is TRBV12-3 or TRBV12-4; D might be TRBD1 (6 bases). This TCR was sampled from a middle-aged man with primary liver carcinoma and hepatitis B virus infection. CDR3 loop: CATSVNQGTRKGTQYF. In nucleotides, the CDR3 is TGTGCCACCAGTGTTAATCAGGGGACCCGGAAAGGGACCCAGTACTTC.